A single sample gave rise to the 2 T cell receptor beta chains below, sequenced in a study of blood T cell repertoires in COVID-19. Repertoires were generated with immunoSEQ multiplex PCR, while TCRdb's copy carries only in-frame clones and drops some. The sample has 150,000 to 200,000 clones; more than 75% are singletons. Sequenced: PBMCs or T cells enriched from blood (not recorded which). Receptors originate from a human donor with acute COVID-19. The donor label of this sample is uncertain.

The chain combines TRBV27 with TRBJ1-3, with 9 bases lining up with TRBD1. In germline, CDR1 is MNHEY, CDR2 SMNVEV (reference sequence). This CDR3 contains 15 residues. V was clipped by 8 bases and J by 6 bases; unmatched bases: 11. This CDR3 reads CASGPQGAGENTIYF. In DNA form, the CDR3 reads TGTGCCAGCGGCCCACAGGGGGCGGGTGAAAACACCATATATTTT.

V is TRBV7-2 and J is TRBJ1-1; TRBD1 agrees at 8 bases. The V gene end was trimmed by 2 bases and the J gene end by 7 bases; junction bases not matched to a gene: 9. The germline V gene has CDR1 SGHTA and CDR2 FQGNSA. This CDR3 is 15 amino acids long. The CDR3 is CASSLSGGDQGEAFF. CDR3 bases: TGTGCCAGCAGCTTATCAGGGGGCGATCAAGGTGAAGCTTTCTTT. Together with reference TRBV7-2 and TRBJ1-1, the CDR3 gives the full variable domain: GAGVSQSPSNKVTEKGKDVELRCDPISGHTALYWYRQSLGQGLEFLIYFQGNSAPDKSGLPSDRFSAERTGGSVSTLTIQRTQQEDSAVYLCASSLSGGDQGEAFFGQGTRLTVV.